This paragraph covers one T cell receptor (beta chain) sequence. Its antigen is unknown. The record has no base qualities; no much larger clone is one base away. These data are taken from a study of blood T cell repertoires in COVID-19 (TCRdb year 2020). Concerning the study at large: Samples from collaborators originated in the United States, Italy and Spain and spanned both the acute and convalescent phases of COVID-19. The material from the prospective study consisted of cDNA or gDNA derived from T cells, B-cell-depleted T cells, or PBMCs. Deeply sampled blood TCRbeta repertoires from subjects exposed to, actively infected with, or recovered from COVID-19 were included in the dataset. The repertoires were made available in a free public database intended to serve as a resource for research on the immune response to SARS-CoV-2. Samples came from the ongoing ImmuneRACE study (first 160 participants) plus 1,254 subjects from 6 global collaborators. Nearly every sample came with metadata listing a de-identified subject ID, COVID-19 status, age in years and sex. Where HLA class I and class II types were available, the types were taken from metadata supplied by the sample provider, not from assay-based typing. The study at large found these results: How much clinical and demographic metadata was included differed by source and by participant, and the metadata was provided uncurated.

One collaborating source in Seattle enrolled patients during active infection and followed them longitudinally through the course of disease. Collaborating institutions collected whole blood in K2EDTA tubes following their own protocols. For TCRbeta analysis, collaborators shipped samples as frozen whole blood, isolated PBMCs, or DNA extracted from either of those sample types. TCRbeta CDR3 regions were amplified from genomic DNA by means of the immunoSEQ Assay, a bias-controlled multiplex PCR. Per the original workflow: The number of nucleated cells in each sample was estimated by amplification of reference gene primers within the assay. To quantify the absolute abundance of each unique TCRbeta CDR3 rearrangement, sequence reads were collapsed and filtered. For each sample, productive Simpson clonality was calculated as the square root of Simpson's diversity index over productive rearrangements. TCRdb re-hosts the immuneACCESS table, in-frame sequences only. Its copies lack some clones; in the studies checked, an unresolved V gene accounts for under half of them, and the cause for the rest is not known. From that table come the V and J calls and clone size; the DNA was used to work out D and trimming. The sample table contains about 230,000 clones; only one count was recorded for around 84% of them. The leading ten clones occupy roughly 12% of the sample.

V ends up 3 bases short and J 5 bases short, with an unmatched junction base count of 8. From cysteine to phenylalanine, the CDR3 is 16 amino acids long. Here the CDR3 DNA is all that survives: 48 bases in frame from base 1. CDR1 and CDR2 (LGHDT, YNNKEL) derive from the germline V gene (reference sequence). This clonotype was obtained from a man aged 50-59 years with COVID-19, enrolled during active disease. Material for sequencing was peripheral blood. The rearrangement joined TRBV3-1 (or the pseudogene TRBV3-2) to TRBJ2-7, with 12 bases matching TRBD2. This receptor has the CDR3 CASSHWLAGGRDEQYF. The DNA reads TGTGCCAGCAGCCATTGGCTAGCGGGGGGGCGCGACGAGCAGTACTTC.